One T cell receptor beta chain is described in this entry. This specimen belongs to a study of T cells in Graves' hyperthyroidism and ophthalmopathy. The TCR beta CDR3 regions underwent amplification using RNA transcripts as the source. Using the HTBI primer set, a first-round RT-PCR was run on the TCR CDR3. Each CDR3 protein gets one entry after TCRdb re-called the multiplex PCR reads with MiXCR. Of hundreds of thousands of distinct CDR3 sequences in the sample, around a fifth are singletons; the top ten hold less than 45%. The CDR3 has 14 residues. V shed 5 bases, J shed 4 bases, and the junction held 5 bases outside the gene matches. Per the germline V gene, CDR1 is DFQATT and CDR2 is SNEGSKA (reference sequence).

Material: blood. The origin of this receptor is a man aged 45-60 years with Graves' ophthalmopathy. The chain has TRBV20-1 and TRBJ1-6; 7 positions match TRBD1. The CDR3 sequence: CSAGTGQYNSPLHF. In DNA form, the CDR3 reads TGCAGTGCTGGGACGGGACAGTATAATTCACCCCTCCACTTT.